This T cell receptor beta chain is drawn from a study of beta chain features in type 1 diabetes. Overall study results and limits: Across all four CD4+ subsets, people with type 1 diabetes showed modestly shorter TCRB CDR3s. Comparison showed that naive, central memory and Treg TCRB repertoires appeared more similar among patients than among healthy donors.

As every portion of the isolated RNA was reverse transcribed, the sequencing read expressed TCRB transcripts. Profiling relied on immunoSEQ multiplex PCR, and the TCRdb table lists in-frame clones only, not all of them. The repertoire has 200,000 to 300,000 clones, approximately 20% of them found once; the top ten carry more than 0.025%. The CDR3 is 16 amino acids. Germline lookup yields CDR1 KGHSH and CDR2 LQKENI. Trimming cost V 4 bases and J 6 bases; bases outside gene matches: 12. As concerns this clone: Its antigen remains unidentified.

Material: naive CD4+ T cells from blood. The rearrangement links TRBV18 to TRBJ2-7, with 10 bases lining up with TRBD1. The source of this sequence is a woman in her thirties or forties with type 1 diabetes. The CDR3 region has the DNA TGTGCCAGCTCACTGACGGTACCCGGGACAGGGGTCGAGCAGTACTTC. It is translated as CASSLTVPGTGVEQYF.